These 26 T cell receptor beta chains came from one sample sequenced in a study of response to subunit inactivated influenza vaccine. Each CDR3 protein is one row after TCRdb ran MiXCR on the RT-PCR reads. The table records fewer than 600,000 distinct CDR3 sequences, about 7.2% of them present only once. The sequencing used PBMCs from blood, collected less than 25 months after vaccination. The receptors were sampled from a man aged 50-75 years who received an inactivated influenza vaccine.

The chain recombines TRBV30 with TRBJ2-1, with 10 bases that match TRBD2. Germline V gene sequence: CDR1 GTSNPN, CDR2 SVGIG (reference sequence). The V and J ends lost 3 bases and 8 bases, in that order; junction bases with no gene match: 7. CDR3 size: 14 residues. The CDR3 protein is CAWRLAGAGYEQFF. As DNA, the CDR3 is TGTGCCTGGAGGCTAGCGGGGGCAGGCTATGAGCAGTTCTTC.

Comment on this clonotype: This clone may be a read error of a much larger clone one base away. This chain connects TRBV12-3 or TRBV12-4 to TRBJ1-5, with TRBD1 matching 10 bases. This CDR3 comprises 13 residues. Trimming cost V 6 bases and J 6 bases; bases outside gene matches: 2. This chain's CDR3 is CASSRTGGQPQHF. CDR3 bases: TGTGCCAGCAGCCGGACAGGGGGTCAGCCCCAGCATTTT.

This clonotype was picked up many times. The rearrangement joins TRBV12-3 or TRBV12-4 to TRBJ1-3; D unclear. This CDR3 comprises 12 residues. Trimming took off 3 bases at V and 4 bases at J, with 4 bases between the two ends. The DNA of the CDR3 is TGTGCCAGCAGTTTGGGGGGAAACACCATATATTTT. This codes for CASSLGGNTIYF.

This clonotype showed up just a few times. This chain links TRBV19 with TRBJ1-1; a weak D match, TRBD1 (6 bases). CDR1 is LNHDA and CDR2 is SQIVND in the germline V gene (reference sequence). Trimming took 5 bases from V and 0 from J, leaving 13 bases between them. CDR3 length equals 15 residues. The CDR3 sequence: CASSSYRVLNTEAFF. The DNA of the CDR3 is TGTGCCAGTAGTTCATACAGGGTATTGAACACTGAAGCTTTCTTT. Supplemented by reference TRBV19 and TRBJ1-1, the full variable domain reads DGGITQSPKYLFRKEGQNVTLSCEQNLNHDAMYWYRQDPGQGLRLIYYSQIVNDFQKGDIAEGYSVSREKKESFPLTVTSAQKNPTAFYLCASSSYRVLNTEAFFGQGTRLTVV.

The rearrangement uses TRBV29-1 and TRBJ2-5, with D hard to call. Trimming shortened V by 4 bases and J by 4 bases, and 10 bases separated the two germline ends. CDR3 size: 12 residues. The germline V gene has CDR1 SQVTM and CDR2 ANQGSEA. Here the CDR3 DNA reads TGCAGCGTTGCCCCTTCAGGAGAGACCCAGTACTTC. It codes for CSVAPSGETQYF.

This clonotype has ten or more counts. V is TRBV4-3 and J is TRBJ2-1, with 12 bases identical to TRBD2. V dropped 0 bases and J dropped 7; count of bases not matched to a gene: 13. The germline CDR1 and CDR2 sequences are LGHNA and YSLEER. This CDR3 has 19 residues. The CDR3 nucleotides read TGCGCCAGCAGCCAAGATTTCGGGTGGATGCTAGCGGGGGGGAATGAGCAGTTCTTC. Translation: CASSQDFGWMLAGGNEQFF.

There are a few counts of this clonotype. The genes are TRBV28 and TRBJ2-1, with unresolved D. V lost 10 bases and J 0 bases, leaving 16 bases between the germline ends. The CDR3 length is 15 residues. Germline V gene sequence: CDR1 MDHEN, CDR2 SYDVKM. CDR3 protein: CATRRHESSYNEQFF. The CDR3 coding sequence is TGTGCCACCCGCAGACACGAGAGCTCCTACAATGAGCAGTTCTTC.

On this clonotype: A much larger clone lies a single base off, so this may be a read error. The chain combines TRBV5-1 with TRBJ1-1, with D possibly TRBD1 on 5 matching bases. The CDR3 is made up of 14 amino acids. V shed 4 bases and J shed 10 bases, with 20 bases lying between them. Germline loops: CDR1 SGHRS, CDR2 YFSETQ. The CDR3 spells CASSTAGRESRAFF. CDR3 nucleotide sequence: TGCGCCAGCAGCACCGCCGGCAGGGAGAGTCGAGCTTTCTTT.

Only a few counts were recorded for this clonotype. This chain links TRBV20-1 with TRBJ2-1, with D possibly TRBD2 on 6 matching bases. Germline lookup yields CDR1 DFQATT and CDR2 SNEGSKA (reference sequence). Trimming cost V 2 bases and J 7 bases, with 24 bases left between them. This CDR3 is built from 17 residues. The CDR3 loop is CSARPRQSSEVWNEQFF. As DNA, the CDR3 is TGCAGTGCTAGACCCCGGCAGTCTAGCGAAGTTTGGAATGAGCAGTTCTTC.

This clonotype was seen only a few times. This chain connects TRBV6-1 to TRBJ2-1; D possibly uses TRBD1 or TRBD2 (5 bases each). The V gene's germline CDR1 is MNHNS and CDR2 SASEGT. V was cut by 5 bases and J by 4 bases, with 15 bases left in between. The CDR3 has 15 amino acids. CDR3 sequence: CASSRYGTEYNEQFF. CDR3 sequence (DNA): TGTGCCAGCAGTAGGTACGGGACCGAATACAATGAGCAGTTCTTC.

The sample holds a few counts of this clonotype. The rearrangement uses TRBV6-1 and TRBJ1-6; D gene ambiguous. The germline V gene encodes CDR1 MNHNS and CDR2 SASEGT. V was shortened by 1 base and J by 4 bases, with 11 bases between the two germline ends. CDR3 length: 16 residues. CDR3 nucleotides: TGTGCCAGCAGTGAAGGAGGTTCAATTTATAATTCACCCCTCCACTTT. Protein: CASSEGGSIYNSPLHF.

Only a few counts were recorded for this clonotype. This chain joins TRBV3-1 and TRBJ2-5; 7 bases line up with TRBD1. Germline CDR1 is LGHDT and CDR2 is YNNKEL (reference sequence). The CDR3 is 11 amino acids. V dropped 6 bases and J dropped 12; count of bases not matched to a gene: 7. CDR3 in amino acids: CASSSGTAKYF. CDR3 DNA sequence: TGTGCCAGCAGTTCTGGGACAGCGAAGTACTTC.

This clonotype was seen only a few times. A much larger clone differs by one base, so this may be a read error. The chain employs TRBV6-2 or TRBV6-3 and TRBJ1-5; unclear D gene. CDR3 length: 13 amino acids. Trimming cost V 8 bases and J 2 bases, with 10 bases left between them. Germline CDR1 is MNHEY and CDR2 is SVGEGT. The chain's CDR3 is CASADGGNQPQHF. CDR3 DNA sequence: TGTGCCAGCGCCGACGGGGGCAATCAGCCCCAGCATTTT.

The V and J genes are TRBV12-3 or TRBV12-4 and TRBJ2-7, with a possible D match to TRBD2 (7 bases). V shed 0 bases and J shed 4 bases, with 13 bases lying between them. The CDR3 contains 15 residues. CDR3 sequence reads: CASSLARGGRYEQYF. Here the CDR3 DNA reads TGTGCCAGCAGTTTAGCTAGGGGGGGCAGGTACGAGCAGTACTTC.

The chain links TRBV5-6 to TRBJ2-5; TRBD2 agrees at 9 bases. This CDR3 spans 14 amino acids. J was trimmed by 9 bases and V by 0 bases; bases with no gene match: 6. The V gene's germline CDR1 is SGHDT and CDR2 YYEEEE. CDR3 region: CASSLAGAGGPQYF. The CDR3 DNA reads as TGTGCCAGCAGCTTGGCCGGAGCGGGAGGCCCCCAGTACTTC.

In its sample, this clonotype was seen many times. This chain uses TRBV12-3 or TRBV12-4 with TRBJ1-5; D not certain. The CDR3 runs to 12 residues. V shed 3 bases and J shed 5 bases, with 5 bases lying between them. The CDR3, as DNA: TGTGCCAGCAGTTTCGGGGATCAGCCCCAGCATTTT. Translating gives CASSFGDQPQHF.

This chain links TRBV11-2 with TRBJ2-2; D gene uncertain. Per germline, CDR1 SGHAT and CDR2 FQNNGV. CDR3 length: 15 residues. Trimming shortened V by 5 bases and J by 5 bases, and 15 bases separated the two germline ends. CDR3 in DNA: TGTGCCAGCAGCCCCAAAATGGGATTTACCGGGGAGCTGTTTTTT. Its protein product is CASSPKMGFTGELFF.

This clonotype was detected a few times. The V gene is TRBV20-1, the J gene TRBJ1-5; D not certain. Germline CDR1 is DFQATT and CDR2 is SNEGSKA (reference sequence). The V and J ends lost 5 bases and 1 base respectively, with 12 bases between them. The CDR3 loop spans 14 amino acids. CDR3 sequence: CSAFRLESNQPQHF. CDR3 nucleotide sequence: TGCAGTGCTTTCAGGTTGGAGAGCAATCAGCCCCAGCATTTT.

V is TRBV6-5 and J is TRBJ1-1; D is unclear. Germline V gives CDR1 MNHEY, CDR2 SVGAGI. V lost 8 bases, J lost 0 bases, and 10 bases lay in between. The CDR3 has 13 amino acids. The CDR3 loop reads CASGTTVNTEAFF. CDR3 DNA: TGTGCCAGCGGTACTACTGTGAACACTGAAGCTTTCTTT.

The chain recombines TRBV20-1 with TRBJ2-4, with D possibly being TRBD1 (6 bases). CDR1 and CDR2 from the germline V gene are DFQATT and SNEGSKA (reference sequence). V lost 6 bases, J lost 9 bases, and 18 bases lay in between. This CDR3 has 13 amino acids. CDR3 in DNA: TGCAGTGCATCTACAGGGTCGGTACTCATTCAGTACTTC. This translates into CSASTGSVLIQYF.

This clonotype was detected a few times. V is TRBV5-1 and J is TRBJ2-6; D remains unclear. Deletions cut 1 base from V and 0 bases from J, with 8 bases between. This CDR3 has 16 amino acids. Germline CDR1 SGHRS, CDR2 YFSETQ. The DNA of the CDR3 is TGCGCCAGCAGCTTGATTGGGTCCTCTGGGGCCAACGTCCTGACTTTC. Its translation is CASSLIGSSGANVLTF.

This clonotype has a single count. The chain uses TRBV20-1 and TRBJ2-2; 7 bases agree with TRBD1. V lost 6 bases and J lost 4; bases outside the gene matches: 11. Germline assignment: CDR1 DFQATT and CDR2 SNEGSKA (reference sequence). This CDR3 region has 15 residues. In DNA, the CDR3 is TGCAGTGCACAGCGACGGGCAGGGGGCACCGGGGAGCTGTTTTTT. Protein product: CSAQRRAGGTGELFF.

The J gene is TRBJ1-1, the V gene TRBV29-1; a possible D gene is TRBD1 (6 bases). V gave up 6 bases and J gave up 4 bases, with 12 bases separating them. The CDR3 sequence is 12 residues long. Germline V CDR1 and CDR2: SQVTM, ANQGSEA. The DNA for the CDR3 is TGCAGCGTCCAGGGGTGGCGCACTGAAGCTTTCTTT. Protein sequence: CSVQGWRTEAFF. Complete variable domain (other parts from reference TRBV29-1 and TRBJ1-1): SAVISQKPSRDICQRGTSLTIQCQVDSQVTMMFWYRQQPGQSLTLIATANQGSEATYESGFVIDKFPISRPNLTFSTLTVSNMSPEDSSIYLCSVQGWRTEAFFGQGTRLTVV.

The V call is TRBV7-8, the J call TRBJ2-1, with 14 bases lining up with TRBD2. J gave up 12 bases and V 5 bases, and 18 bases lay outside the gene matches. The CDR3 runs 18 residues. Germline CDR1 reads SGHVS; CDR2 reads FQNEAQ. Here the CDR3 reads CASSRSSWTSGRPSRQFF. CDR3 nucleotides: TGTGCCAGCAGCAGAAGCTCCTGGACTAGCGGGAGGCCATCCCGGCAGTTCTTC.

This clonotype has only a few counts. Here the CDR3 reads CASSFDIQPQHF. The CDR3 DNA reads TGTGCCAGCAGCTTTGACATACAGCCCCAGCATTTT. The chain carries TRBV7-9 and TRBJ1-5, with D hard to call. There are 12 residues in the CDR3. Germline V gene lookup returns CDR1 SEHNR and CDR2 FQNEAQ (reference sequence). V dropped 3 bases and J dropped 7 bases, with 7 bases sitting between them.

Ten or more counts support this clonotype. The chain links TRBV12-3 or TRBV12-4 to TRBJ2-2; weak D call: TRBD2 (5 bases). This CDR3 has 13 amino acids. Trimming removed 2 bases from V and 7 bases from J, with 8 bases in between. The chain's CDR3 is CASSLILGGELFF. In DNA form, the CDR3 reads TGTGCCAGCAGTTTAATACTAGGCGGGGAGCTGTTTTTT.